The 18 T cell receptor beta chains in this list originate from one sample, sequenced in a study of blood T cell repertoires in COVID-19. TCRdb keeps only in-frame clones here, not all; method: immunoSEQ multiplex PCR. The sample records about 96,000 clones, about 90% being singletons. The sequenced sample consisted of peripheral blood. Receptor source: a human donor with COVID-19, enrolled during active disease. The donor label of this sample is uncertain.

V gene TRBV4-1 combines with J gene TRBJ2-2; TRBD2 might be the D (7 bases). The CDR3 spans 16 residues. Trimming took off 4 bases at V and 4 bases at J, with 16 bases between the two ends. CDR1 MGHRA and CDR2 YSYEKL come from the germline V gene. The CDR3 DNA reads TGCGCCAGCAGCCGGGGTGGCGGGGGCCTCACCGGGGAGCTGTTTTTT. Residues: CASSRGGGGLTGELFF.

J is TRBJ1-2 and V is TRBV6-5, with TRBD1 identical over 10 bases. The CDR3 runs to 14 residues. Germline V gene data show CDR1 as MNHEY and CDR2 as SVGAGI. Trimming cost V 6 bases and J 5 bases; bases outside gene matches: 6. The CDR3 DNA is TGTGCCAGCAGACGTCCGGGACAGGGGTATGGCTACACCTTC. It codes for CASRRPGQGYGYTF.

This rearrangement joins TRBV29-1 to TRBJ2-5, with D possibly TRBD1 on 7 matching bases. The V end was cut by 2 bases, the J end by 2 bases, with 15 bases between. CDR1 and CDR2 (germline): SQVTM, ANQGSEA. The CDR3 is 15 amino acids. Written as DNA, the CDR3 is TGCAGCGTTGAATTTCCCAGGGGGGTTCAAGAGACCCAGTACTTC. This codes for CSVEFPRGVQETQYF.

This clone is deemed medium-sized (0.01 to 0.1%). V is TRBV6-4 and J is TRBJ2-1; the match to TRBD1 covers 10 bases. The CDR3 consists of 14 residues. V trimming: 1 base; J trimming: 9 bases; junction bases outside the gene matches: 3. Per germline, CDR1 MRHNA and CDR2 SNTAGT. CDR3 loop: CASSDWDRGSEQFF. The CDR3, as DNA: TGTGCCAGCAGTGACTGGGACAGGGGTAGTGAGCAGTTCTTC.

This rearrangement joins TRBV3-1 (or the pseudogene TRBV3-2) to TRBJ1-1; TRBD1 might be the D (6 bases). This CDR3 region has 16 residues. The germline CDR1 and CDR2 sequences are LGHDT and YNNKEL (reference sequence). Trimming cost V 3 bases and J 1 base, with 15 bases left between them. DNA for the CDR3: TGTGCCAGCAGCCAGACGTACAGGGCTGGGAACACTGAAGCTTTCTTT. Protein sequence: CASSQTYRAGNTEAFF.

The chain carries TRBV27 and TRBJ2-1; 9 bases are a match to TRBD2. The CDR3 has 15 residues. Germline V gene data show CDR1 as MNHEY and CDR2 as SMNVEV (reference sequence). V trimming: 6 bases; J trimming: 8 bases; junction bases outside the gene matches: 11. The CDR3 DNA is TGTGCCAGCAGCCCCGGGACTAGCCTCAGACATGAGCAGTTCTTC. This encodes CASSPGTSLRHEQFF.

This chain uses TRBV14 with TRBJ1-1; no firm D call. V lost 2 bases and J 3 bases, leaving 7 bases between the germline ends. This CDR3 region has 13 residues. CDR1 SGHDN and CDR2 FVKESK come from the germline V gene. This CDR3 is CASSQNIDTEAFF. For the CDR3, the DNA is TGTGCCAGCAGCCAAAATATTGACACTGAAGCTTTCTTT. Full variable domain (outside the CDR3, taken from reference TRBV14 and TRBJ1-1): EAGVTQFPSHSVIEKGQTVTLRCDPISGHDNLYWYRRVMGKEIKFLLHFVKESKQDESGMPNNRFLAERTGGTYSTLKVQPAELEDSGVYFCASSQNIDTEAFFGQGTRLTVV.

CDR3 sequence reads: CASSPQENEQFF. Written as DNA, the CDR3 is TGTGCCAGCTCACCACAAGAGAATGAGCAGTTCTTC. This sequence joins TRBV18 and TRBJ2-1; D is ambiguous. The V and J ends lost 1 base and 7 bases respectively, with 5 bases between them. The CDR3 is 12 residues long. The germline CDR1 and CDR2 sequences are KGHSH and LQKENI.

This clone was seen only once. The V and J genes are TRBV11-3 and TRBJ1-1; D ambiguous. The CDR3 covers 13 residues. V was shortened by 0 bases and J by 8 bases, with 10 bases between the two germline ends. Germline V gene data show CDR1 as SGHNT and CDR2 as YENEEA. The CDR3 DNA sequence: TGTGCCAGCAGCTTAGATCGAAGAGGGGAAGCTTTCTTT. Protein sequence: CASSLDRRGEAFF.

The chain joins TRBV24-1 to TRBJ1-1; weak D call: TRBD1 (5 bases). V dropped 8 bases and J dropped 8 bases, with 17 bases sitting between them. Germline lookup yields CDR1 KGHDR and CDR2 SFDVKD. This CDR3 is built from 13 residues. The CDR3 bases are TGTGCCACCACCCCGGTCCGACAGATAGAAGCTTTCTTT. Translating gives CATTPVRQIEAFF.

This clone was seen only once. This sequence joins TRBV4-1 and TRBJ2-5; weak D call: TRBD2 (6 bases). Trimming removed 6 bases from V and 2 bases from J, with 16 bases in between. The V gene's germline CDR1 is MGHRA and CDR2 YSYEKL. The CDR3 extends over 15 amino acids. The CDR3 region is CASSLGWRDQETQYF. The DNA of the CDR3 is TGCGCCAGCAGTCTCGGGTGGAGGGATCAAGAGACCCAGTACTTC.

This chain uses TRBV23-1 with TRBJ1-6; 10 bases are shared with TRBD1. TRBV23-1 is recorded as an ORF, its role being uncertain. The trim removed 2 bases at V and 0 bases at J, leaving 19 bases unmatched. The CDR3 has 23 residues. The DNA of the CDR3 is TGCGCCAGCAGTCAAAAGCCGACAGACAACTCCAGGGACAGGGGCTCCTATAATTCACCCCTCCACTTT. This encodes CASSQKPTDNSRDRGSYNSPLHF.

The chain uses TRBV10-3 and TRBJ2-1, with 11 bases identical to TRBD1. With 6 bases clipped from V and 1 base from J, the junction kept 5 bases outside the gene matches. This CDR3 is 16 amino acids long. Germline V gene sequence: CDR1 ENHRY, CDR2 SYGVKD. The CDR3 sequence: CAIRDGQGASYNEQFF. The CDR3 bases are TGTGCCATCAGGGATGGACAGGGGGCTTCCTACAATGAGCAGTTCTTC.

The chain carries TRBV18 and TRBJ1-4; a possible D gene is TRBD1 (5 bases). CDR1 is KGHSH, CDR2 LQKENI, per germline. This CDR3 is 15 amino acids long. Trimming pared 4 bases from V and 8 bases from J, leaving 17 bases between. CDR3 residues: CASSLSSGEGEKLFF. The DNA for the CDR3 is TGTGCCAGCTCACTATCATCGGGGGAAGGGGAAAAACTGTTTTTT.

This clone has more than one count but fewer than ten. The CDR3 here is CASSLSSGFNQPQHF. The CDR3 region has the DNA TGTGCCAGCAGCTTGAGTTCGGGGTTCAATCAGCCCCAGCATTTT. J is TRBJ1-5 and V is TRBV5-6; D gene unclear. The germline V gene has CDR1 SGHDT and CDR2 YYEEEE. Trimming cost V 1 base and J 3 bases, with 11 bases left between them. The CDR3 runs 15 residues.

The V call is TRBV12-3 or TRBV12-4, the J call TRBJ1-2; TRBD1 is a possible D gene (5 bases). The CDR3 covers 13 residues. V lost 7 bases, J lost 5 bases, and 14 bases lay in between. The chain's CDR3 is CASTRPPGYGYTF. The CDR3 DNA reads as TGTGCCAGCACCCGCCCGCCAGGGTATGGCTACACCTTC.

The chain joins TRBV5-5 to TRBJ2-5, with 9 nucleotides matching TRBD1. The V and J ends lost 4 bases and 7 bases, in that order; junction bases with no gene match: 14. CDR1 SGHKS and CDR2 YYEKEE come from the germline V gene (reference sequence). The CDR3 contains 16 residues. Written as DNA, the CDR3 is TGTGCCAGCAGCCCGGGGCTAGCGCAGGACAGGGGGACCCAGTACTTC. As protein: CASSPGLAQDRGTQYF.

The chain couples TRBV29-1 to TRBJ1-2; 8 bases agree with TRBD1. The CDR3 is made up of 13 amino acids. With 3 bases clipped from V and 4 bases from J, the junction kept 4 bases outside the gene matches. CDR1 and CDR2 from the germline V gene are SQVTM and ANQGSEA. In DNA form, the CDR3 reads TGCAGCGTTGAGGGGCAGGGGGCCTATGGCTACACCTTC. Its protein product is CSVEGQGAYGYTF.